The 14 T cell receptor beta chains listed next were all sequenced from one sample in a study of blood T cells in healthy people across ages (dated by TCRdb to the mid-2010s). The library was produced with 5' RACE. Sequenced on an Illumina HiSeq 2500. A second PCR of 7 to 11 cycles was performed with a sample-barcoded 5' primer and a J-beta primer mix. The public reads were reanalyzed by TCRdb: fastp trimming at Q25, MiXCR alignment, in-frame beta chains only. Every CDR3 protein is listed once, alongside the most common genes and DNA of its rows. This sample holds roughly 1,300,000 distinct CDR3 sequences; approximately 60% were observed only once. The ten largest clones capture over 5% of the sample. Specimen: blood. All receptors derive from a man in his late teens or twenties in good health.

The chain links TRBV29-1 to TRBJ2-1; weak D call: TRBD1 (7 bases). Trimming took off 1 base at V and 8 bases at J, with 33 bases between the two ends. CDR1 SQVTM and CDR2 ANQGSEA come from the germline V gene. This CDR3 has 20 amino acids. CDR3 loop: CSVEATEYGKGGATGDEQFF. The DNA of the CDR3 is TGCAGCGTTGAAGCAACGGAATATGGTAAGGGAGGCGCTACAGGGGATGAGCAGTTCTTC.

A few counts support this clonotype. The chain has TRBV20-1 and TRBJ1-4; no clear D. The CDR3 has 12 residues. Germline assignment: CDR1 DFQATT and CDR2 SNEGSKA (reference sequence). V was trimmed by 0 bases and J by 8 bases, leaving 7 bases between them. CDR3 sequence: CSARDGAEKLFF. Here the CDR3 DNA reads TGCAGTGCTAGAGACGGCGCCGAAAAACTGTTTTTT.

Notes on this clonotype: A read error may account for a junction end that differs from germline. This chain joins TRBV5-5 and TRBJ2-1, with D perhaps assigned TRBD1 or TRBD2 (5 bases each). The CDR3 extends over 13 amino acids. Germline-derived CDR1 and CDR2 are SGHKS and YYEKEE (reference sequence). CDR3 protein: CVSRQGAYNEQFF. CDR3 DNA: TGTGTCAGCAGGCAGGGAGCTTACAATGAGCAGTTCTTC.

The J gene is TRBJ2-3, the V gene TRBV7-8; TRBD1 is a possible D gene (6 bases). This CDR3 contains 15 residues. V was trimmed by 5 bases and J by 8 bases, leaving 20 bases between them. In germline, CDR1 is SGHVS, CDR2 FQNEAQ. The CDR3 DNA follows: TGTGCCAGCAGCGCTCCGGGACACCGTCTTGCTACGCAGTATTTT. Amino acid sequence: CASSAPGHRLATQYF.

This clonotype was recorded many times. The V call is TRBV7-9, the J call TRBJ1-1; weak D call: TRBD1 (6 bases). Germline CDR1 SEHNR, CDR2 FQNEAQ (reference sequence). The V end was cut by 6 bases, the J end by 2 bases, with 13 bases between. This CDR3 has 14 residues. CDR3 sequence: CASSLAGVNTEAFF. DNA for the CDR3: TGTGCCAGCAGTTTGGCAGGGGTCAACACTGAAGCTTTCTTT.

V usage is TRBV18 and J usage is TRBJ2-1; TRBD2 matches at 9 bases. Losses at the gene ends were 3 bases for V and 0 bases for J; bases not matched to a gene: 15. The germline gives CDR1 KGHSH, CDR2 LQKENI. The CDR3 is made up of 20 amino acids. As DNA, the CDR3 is TGTGCCAGCTCACCCATCGGACTAGCGAGGGGCCAGAGCTCCTACAATGAGCAGTTCTTC. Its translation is CASSPIGLARGQSSYNEQFF.

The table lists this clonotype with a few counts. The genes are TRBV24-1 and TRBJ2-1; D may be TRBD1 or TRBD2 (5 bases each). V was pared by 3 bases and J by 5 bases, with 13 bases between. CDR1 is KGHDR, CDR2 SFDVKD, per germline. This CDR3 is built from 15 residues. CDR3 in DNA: TGTGCCACCAGTGATCTCGGGACGAAACACAATGAGCAGTTCTTC. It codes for CATSDLGTKHNEQFF.

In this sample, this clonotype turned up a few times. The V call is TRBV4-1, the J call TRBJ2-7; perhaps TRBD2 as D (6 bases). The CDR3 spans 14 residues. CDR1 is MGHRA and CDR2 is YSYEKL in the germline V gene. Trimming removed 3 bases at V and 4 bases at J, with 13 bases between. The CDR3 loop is CASSHLTGLYEQYF. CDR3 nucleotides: TGCGCCAGCAGCCATCTTACAGGACTATACGAGCAGTACTTC.

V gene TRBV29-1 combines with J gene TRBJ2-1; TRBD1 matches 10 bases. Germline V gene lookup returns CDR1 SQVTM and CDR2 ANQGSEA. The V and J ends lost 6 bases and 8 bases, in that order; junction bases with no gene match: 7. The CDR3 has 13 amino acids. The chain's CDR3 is CSVLGQGMYEQFF. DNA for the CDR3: TGCAGCGTCCTGGGACAGGGGATGTATGAGCAGTTCTTC.

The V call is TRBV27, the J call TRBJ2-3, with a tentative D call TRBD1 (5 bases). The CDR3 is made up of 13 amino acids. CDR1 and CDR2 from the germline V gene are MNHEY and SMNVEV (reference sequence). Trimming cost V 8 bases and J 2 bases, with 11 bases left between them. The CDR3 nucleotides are TGTGCCAGCTACGACAGAATCACAGATACGCAGTATTTT. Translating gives CASYDRITDTQYF.

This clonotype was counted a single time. The CDR3 is CSVFRGQNTEAFF. Written as DNA, the CDR3 is TGCAGCGTTTTCAGGGGGCAGAACACTGAAGCTTTCTTT. V is TRBV29-1 and J is TRBJ1-1; TRBD1 matches 8 bases. The CDR3 runs 13 residues. V was pared by 5 bases and J by 1 base, with 3 bases of the junction left unmatched. In germline, CDR1 is SQVTM, CDR2 ANQGSEA. The full variable domain, with the rest looked up from reference TRBV29-1 and TRBJ1-1, is SAVISQKPSRDICQRGTSLTIQCQVDSQVTMMFWYRQQPGQSLTLIATANQGSEATYESGFVIDKFPISRPNLTFSTLTVSNMSPEDSSIYLCSVFRGQNTEAFFGQGTRLTVV.

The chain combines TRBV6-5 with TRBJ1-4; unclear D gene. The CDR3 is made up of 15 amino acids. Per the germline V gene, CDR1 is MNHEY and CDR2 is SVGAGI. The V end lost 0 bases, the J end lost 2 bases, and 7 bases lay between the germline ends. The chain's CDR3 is CASSYSGSTNEKLFF. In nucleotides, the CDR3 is TGTGCCAGCAGTTACTCAGGGTCGACTAATGAAAAACTGTTTTTT.

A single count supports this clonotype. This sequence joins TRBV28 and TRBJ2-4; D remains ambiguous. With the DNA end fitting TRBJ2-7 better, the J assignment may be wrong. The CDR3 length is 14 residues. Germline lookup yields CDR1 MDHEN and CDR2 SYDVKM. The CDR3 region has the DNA TGTGCCAGCACCGGAGAATTGGGGTCCTACGAGCAGTACTTC. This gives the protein CASTGELGSYEQYF.

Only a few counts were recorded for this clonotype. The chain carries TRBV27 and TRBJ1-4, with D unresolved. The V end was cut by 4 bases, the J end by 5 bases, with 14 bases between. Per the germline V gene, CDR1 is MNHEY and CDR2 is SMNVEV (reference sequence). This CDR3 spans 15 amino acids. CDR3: CASSSDITQNEKLFF. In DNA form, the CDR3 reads TGTGCCAGCAGTTCCGACATTACACAGAATGAAAAACTGTTTTTT.